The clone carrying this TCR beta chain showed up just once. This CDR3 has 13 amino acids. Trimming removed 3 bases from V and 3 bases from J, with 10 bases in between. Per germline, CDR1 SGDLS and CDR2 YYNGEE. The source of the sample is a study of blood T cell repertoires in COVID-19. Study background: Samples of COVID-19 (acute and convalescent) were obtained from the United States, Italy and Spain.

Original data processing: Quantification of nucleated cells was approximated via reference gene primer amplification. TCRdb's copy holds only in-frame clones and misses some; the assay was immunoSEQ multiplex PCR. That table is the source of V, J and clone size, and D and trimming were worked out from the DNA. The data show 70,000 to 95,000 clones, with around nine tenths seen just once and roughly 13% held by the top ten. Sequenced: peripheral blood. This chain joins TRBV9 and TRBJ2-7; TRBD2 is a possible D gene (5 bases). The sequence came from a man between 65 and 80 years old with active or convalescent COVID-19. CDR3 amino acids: CASSDFAGYEQYF. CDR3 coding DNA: TGTGCCAGCAGCGACTTCGCGGGCTACGAGCAGTACTTC. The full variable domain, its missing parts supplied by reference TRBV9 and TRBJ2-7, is DSGVTQTPKHLITATGQRVTLRCSPRSGDLSVYWYQQSLDQGLQFLIQYYNGEERAKGNILERFSAQQFPDLHSELNLSSLELGDSALYFCASSDFAGYEQYFGPGTRLTVT.